The 20 T cell receptor beta chains reported below all come from one sample, sequenced in a study of T cell responses to AZD1222 COVID-19 vaccine. Clones were read by immunoSEQ multiplex PCR, and TCRdb kept only the in-frame ones, dropping some. The table has about 97,000 clones, 88% seen once. Sequences were derived from peripheral blood, sampled on day 0 of AZD1222 vaccination. Receptor source: an adult in good health.

This clone was recorded only once. The chain is built from TRBV2 and TRBJ2-1; D might be TRBD1 (6 bases). V was pared by 3 bases and J by 6 bases, with 15 bases between. This CDR3 is built from 15 residues. The V gene's germline CDR1 is SNHLY and CDR2 FYNNEI. The CDR3 loop reads CASSDWGAGANEQFF. The CDR3 nucleotides are TGTGCCAGCAGTGACTGGGGCGCAGGGGCCAATGAGCAGTTCTTC.

The chain combines TRBV2 with TRBJ1-1, with D unclear. The CDR3 is made up of 14 amino acids. V was clipped by 3 bases and J by 1 base, with 9 bases between them. CDR1 is SNHLY, CDR2 FYNNEI, per germline. This chain's CDR3 is CASSDKSANTEAFF. CDR3 nucleotides: TGTGCCAGCAGTGATAAATCCGCGAACACTGAAGCTTTCTTT.

This clone has a handful of counts. The chain links TRBV10-3 to TRBJ2-1; the D is unclear. V gave up 1 base and J gave up 9 bases, with 7 bases separating them. The CDR3 is 12 residues long. Germline V gives CDR1 ENHRY, CDR2 SYGVKD. Written as DNA, the CDR3 is TGTGCCATCAGTGAGTTCAATTTTGAGCAGTTCTTC. This sequence encodes CAISEFNFEQFF.

The chain uses TRBV30 and TRBJ2-5; the match to TRBD2 covers 9 bases. V was pared by 2 bases and J by 5 bases, with 6 bases of the junction left unmatched. The CDR3 runs 14 residues. Germline-derived CDR1 and CDR2 are GTSNPN and SVGIG (reference sequence). The CDR3 here is CAWSLGLAGETQYF. The CDR3 bases are TGTGCCTGGAGTCTTGGCCTAGCGGGGGAGACCCAGTACTTC.

V usage is TRBV30 and J usage is TRBJ2-1, with 7 bases identical to TRBD1. Germline V gene sequence: CDR1 GTSNPN, CDR2 SVGIG (reference sequence). V lost 8 bases and J lost 10; bases outside the gene matches: 14. The CDR3 consists of 13 residues. The CDR3 nucleotides read TGTGCCGGGGCCAGGGACAGCCAGTTAGAGCAGTTCTTC. Its protein is CAGARDSQLEQFF.

The chain carries TRBV2 and TRBJ1-1; 7 nucleotides match TRBD1. After removal of 6 bases from V and 5 bases from J, the junction contained 12 bases not matched to a gene. This CDR3 region has 15 residues. From germline, CDR1 is SNHLY and CDR2 FYNNEI. In nucleotides, the CDR3 is TGTGCCAGCAGCCCTTCCTACAGGGGATTGACTGAAGCTTTCTTT. As protein: CASSPSYRGLTEAFF.

This rearrangement joins TRBV9 to TRBJ2-1; TRBD2 agrees at 7 bases. This CDR3 is 15 amino acids long. Germline-derived CDR1 and CDR2 are SGDLS and YYNGEE. Losses at the gene ends were 1 base for V and 2 bases for J; bases not matched to a gene: 3. The DNA for the CDR3 is TGTGCCAGCAGCGTATCCCTAGCGGCCTACAATGAGCAGTTCTTC. As protein: CASSVSLAAYNEQFF.

The chain couples TRBV18 to TRBJ1-1; the D gene is possibly TRBD1 (5 bases). The CDR3 loop spans 18 amino acids. Trimming cost V 3 bases and J 11 bases, with 31 bases left between them. Germline loops: CDR1 KGHSH, CDR2 LQKENI. The CDR3 DNA reads as TGTGCCAGCTCACCCCCCTTGATGCAGGCTCATACGAATGGGGGGGCTTTCTTT. Amino acid sequence: CASSPPLMQAHTNGGAFF.

V and J are TRBV2 and TRBJ1-3; D remains unclear. Trimming shortened V by 4 bases and J by 0 bases, and 10 bases separated the two germline ends. Germline V gene data show CDR1 as SNHLY and CDR2 as FYNNEI. This CDR3 is built from 15 residues. The CDR3 loop is CASSVAGGSGNTIYF. The DNA for the CDR3 is TGTGCCAGCAGTGTAGCGGGAGGCTCTGGAAACACCATATATTTT.

The V gene is TRBV5-4, the J gene TRBJ2-1; TRBD1 aligns across 8 bases. V was clipped by 6 bases and J by 1 base; unmatched bases: 9. This CDR3 is built from 16 residues. Germline assignment: CDR1 SGHNT and CDR2 YYREEE (reference sequence). CDR3 loop: CASNKYRTGSYNEQFF. As DNA, the CDR3 is TGTGCCAGCAACAAGTACCGGACAGGGTCCTACAATGAGCAGTTCTTC.

The J gene is TRBJ1-3, the V gene TRBV5-4; D is unresolved. This CDR3 contains 16 residues. The V gene lost 4 bases and the J gene lost 0 bases, with 14 bases spanning the gap. Per germline, CDR1 SGHNT and CDR2 YYREEE (reference sequence). For the CDR3, the DNA is TGTGCCAGCAGCCGTGGACGGAGCGCCTCTGGAAACACCATATATTTT. Encoded protein: CASSRGRSASGNTIYF. Full variable domain (rest looked up from reference TRBV5-4 and TRBJ1-3): ETGVTQSPTHLIKTRGQQVTLRCSSQSGHNTVSWYQQALGQGPQFIFQYYREEENGRGNFPPRFSGLQFPNYSSELNVNALELDDSALYLCASSRGRSASGNTIYFGEGSWLTVV.

V is TRBV19 and J is TRBJ1-1; D remains unclear. Germline values: CDR1 LNHDA, CDR2 SQIVND (reference sequence). The CDR3 covers 15 residues. The V end lost 5 bases, the J end lost 2 bases, and 15 bases lay between the germline ends. In DNA form, the CDR3 reads TGTGCCAGTAGTTCCCCCGGGTCTTCAAACACTGAAGCTTTCTTT. Its translation is CASSSPGSSNTEAFF.

This clone was counted a single time. V gene TRBV11-3 combines with J gene TRBJ2-1, with 7 bases matching TRBD2. The CDR3 sequence is 17 residues long. Trimming took 2 bases from V and 2 from J; bases not matched to a gene: 9. Germline values: CDR1 SGHNT, CDR2 YENEEA. DNA for the CDR3: TGTGCCAGCAGCTTATGGGGTACGGGGGGAGCCTACAATGAGCAGTTCTTC. Amino acids: CASSLWGTGGAYNEQFF.

The rearrangement uses TRBV3-1 (or the pseudogene TRBV3-2) and TRBJ2-1; TRBD2 matches 12 bases. The V and J ends lost 2 bases and 9 bases, in that order; junction bases with no gene match: 14. The CDR3 contains 18 residues. In germline, CDR1 is LGHDT, CDR2 YNNKEL (reference sequence). CDR3 bases: TGTGCCAGCAGCCAAAAACTTTACCTAGCGGGGGGGAATGTTGAGCAGTTCTTC. It yields the protein CASSQKLYLAGGNVEQFF.

The rearrangement links TRBV27 to TRBJ2-1; D remains unclear. Trimming cost V 8 bases and J 10 bases, with 18 bases left between them. Germline CDR1 MNHEY, CDR2 SMNVEV (reference sequence). The CDR3 has 13 amino acids. CDR3 nucleotides: TGTGCCAGCCGCAAGGCATCACTTCGAGAGCAGTTCTTC. It translates to CASRKASLREQFF.

The V call is TRBV7-8, the J call TRBJ1-1; D may be TRBD1 (5 bases). The V gene's germline CDR1 is SGHVS and CDR2 FQNEAQ. Between the trimmed V and J ends, which lost 2 bases and 4 bases, there was a span of 11 bases. The CDR3 loop spans 14 amino acids. DNA of the CDR3: TGTGCCAGCAGCTTATCGGGAGGGGTCACTGAAGCTTTCTTT. It is translated as CASSLSGGVTEAFF.

This clone was seen more than once but under ten times. This chain uses TRBV28 with TRBJ1-1, with unresolved D. This CDR3 contains 14 residues. The V gene's germline CDR1 is MDHEN and CDR2 SYDVKM. The ends were cut back, 3 bases at V and 4 bases at J, with 12 bases in the middle. The CDR3, as DNA: TGTGCCAGCAGTTTGGGGTCCGAGGGCACTGAAGCTTTCTTT. The encoded protein is CASSLGSEGTEAFF.

The rearrangement links TRBV6-5 to TRBJ1-1; TRBD1 agrees at 9 bases. Germline V gene lookup returns CDR1 MNHEY and CDR2 SVGAGI. This CDR3 is built from 15 residues. The V and J ends lost 5 bases and 2 bases, in that order; junction bases with no gene match: 6. The CDR3 protein is CASSTRDRVNTEAFF. In DNA, the CDR3 is TGTGCCAGCAGTACCCGGGACAGGGTTAACACTGAAGCTTTCTTT.

This clone turned up a few times. This chain joins TRBV25-1 and TRBJ1-2, with D hard to call. The germline V and J ends were trimmed by 5 bases and 0 bases, with 7 bases remaining between them. This CDR3 has 13 amino acids. CDR1 MGHDK and CDR2 SYGVNS come from the germline V gene. The CDR3 spells CASSFQSNYGYTF. CDR3 coding DNA: TGTGCCAGCAGTTTCCAGTCTAACTATGGCTACACCTTC.

V is TRBV19 and J is TRBJ1-4; 7 bases fit TRBD1. From germline, CDR1 is LNHDA and CDR2 SQIVND (reference sequence). The CDR3 is made up of 15 amino acids. Germline trimming cut 9 bases from V and 2 bases from J; bases unmatched to any gene: 9. The DNA of the CDR3 is TGTGCCAGCTCCTTCAAGGGGGCGACTAATGAAAAACTGTTTTTT. Amino acids: CASSFKGATNEKLFF.